Listed below are T cell receptor beta chains from one sample, sequenced in a study of T cell responses to AZD1222 COVID-19 vaccine. Sequencing was performed with immunoSEQ multiplex PCR; in TCRdb, only in-frame clones are kept and a portion is missing. This table has 95,000 to 110,000 clones, 88% appearing once. This sample comprised peripheral blood, obtained on day 0 of AZD1222 vaccination. The receptors were gathered from an adult in good health. Each CDR3 is given with its conserved first and last residue. A D gene is named only where the DNA matches it firmly. Expanded clones are given a class, and other clones once, few, many or no size at all.

J,V,size,D,CDR3,DNA
TRBJ1-5,TRBV15,-,-,CATSRDRGKDQPQHF,TGTGCCACCAGCAGAGATCGGGGCAAGGATCAGCCCCAGCATTTT
TRBJ2-3,TRBV7-8,-,-,CASSLAPTEDTQYF,TGTGCCAGCAGCTTAGCGCCGACAGAGGATACGCAGTATTTT
TRBJ1-4,TRBV28,few,TRBD1,CASSKQGAGEKLFF,TGTGCCAGCAGCAAACAGGGGGCCGGTGAAAAACTGTTTTTT
TRBJ2-2,TRBV27,-,TRBD1,CASSVGQAYTGELFF,TGTGCCAGCAGTGTGGGACAGGCTTACACCGGGGAGCTGTTTTTT
TRBJ2-3,TRBV9,-,-,CASSRIQGALPDTQYF,TGTGCCAGCAGTCGAATACAGGGAGCCCTCCCAGATACGCAGTATTTT
TRBJ1-2,TRBV29-1,-,-,CSVEGGSGRPVYTF,TGCAGCGTTGAGGGGGGGTCAGGGCGGCCTGTCTACACCTTC
TRBJ1-6,TRBV18,-,TRBD1,CASSPITGQGADNSPLHF,TGTGCCAGCTCACCCATAACGGGGCAGGGGGCGGATAATTCACCCCTCCACTTT
TRBJ1-4,TRBV5-6,-,-,CASSFRDTFNEKLFF,TGTGCCAGCAGCTTCCGGGACACATTTAATGAAAAACTGTTTTTT
TRBJ1-2,TRBV28,-,TRBD1,CASRSPTGGTYGYTF,TGTGCCAGCAGGTCCCCGACAGGGGGGACCTATGGCTACACCTTC
TRBJ2-3,TRBV4-2,-,TRBD1,CASSRRQGETTDTQYF,TGTGCCAGCAGCCGACGACAGGGGGAGACTACAGATACGCAGTATTTT
TRBJ2-1,TRBV5-5,-,-,CASSFYIGNNEQFF,TGTGCCAGCAGCTTTTATATTGGAAACAATGAGCAGTTCTTC
TRBJ1-4,TRBV6-5,-,-,CASSRGTRGEKLFF,TGTGCCAGCAGCCGCGGGACACGAGGGGAAAAACTGTTTTTT
TRBJ2-5,TRBV4-1,-,TRBD2,CASSQRLAGAKVQETQYF,TGCGCCAGCAGCCAGAGACTAGCGGGAGCCAAGGTACAAGAGACCCAGTACTTC
TRBJ2-1,TRBV7-9,-,TRBD1,CASTTPRGTGGNEQFF,TGTGCCAGCACCACCCCCCGCGGGACAGGGGGCAATGAGCAGTTCTTC
TRBJ1-1,TRBV19,-,TRBD1,CASSSGQTSETEAFF,TGTGCCAGTAGTTCGGGACAGACCTCAGAAACTGAAGCTTTCTTT
TRBJ2-7,TRBV7-9,-,-,CASSLRDPGTQAYEQYF,TGTGCCAGCAGCTTACGGGATCCCGGGACACAAGCCTACGAGCAGTACTTC
TRBJ2-5,TRBV5-1,-,TRBD2,CASWTSGGPWETQYF,TGCGCCAGCTGGACTAGCGGGGGGCCTTGGGAGACCCAGTACTTC
TRBJ2-5,TRBV2,-,TRBD2,CASTQGTSGGQETQYF,TGTGCCAGCACCCAAGGGACTAGCGGGGGTCAAGAGACCCAGTACTTC
TRBJ1-1,TRBV11-2,-,-,CASSLWVDGNTEAFF,TGTGCCAGCAGCTTATGGGTTGATGGGAACACTGAAGCTTTCTTT
TRBJ1-2,TRBV20-1,-,-,CSANLGYGYTF,TGCAGTGCTAATTTGGGCTATGGCTACACCTTC
TRBJ2-1,TRBV7-2,-,TRBD2,CASSPMPGASGGLGEQFF,TGTGCCAGCAGCCCTATGCCCGGGGCTAGCGGGGGTTTGGGGGAGCAGTTCTTC
TRBJ1-2,TRBV7-2,-,TRBD1,CASSSLGQEGGYTF,TGTGCCAGCAGCTCCCTAGGACAGGAAGGGGGCTACACCTTC
TRBJ2-1,TRBV19,-,-,CASSLNSLNEQFF,TGTGCCAGTAGTTTAAACTCCCTAAATGAGCAGTTCTTC
TRBJ2-5,TRBV10-1,-,-,CASSVRVQETQYF,TGCGCCAGCAGTGTCAGGGTGCAAGAGACCCAGTACTTC
TRBJ2-1,TRBV14,-,-,CASSRPGSSNEQFF,TGTGCCAGCAGCCGACCAGGGAGTTCCAATGAGCAGTTCTTC
TRBJ1-5,TRBV19,-,TRBD1,CASMETGLSQPQHF,TGTGCCAGTATGGAGACAGGGTTAAGTCAGCCCCAGCATTTT
TRBJ2-7,TRBV28,-,TRBD1,CASSLGGTGGIYEQYF,TGTGCCAGCAGTTTGGGAGGGACAGGGGGTATCTACGAGCAGTACTTC
TRBJ1-1,TRBV6-5,-,TRBD1,CASRPMGQMNTEAFF,TGTGCCAGCAGGCCTATGGGACAGATGAACACTGAAGCTTTCTTT
TRBJ2-7,TRBV14,-,-,CASSQGGASSSYEQYF,TGTGCCAGCAGCCAAGGAGGGGCCTCAAGCTCCTACGAGCAGTACTTC
TRBJ2-1,TRBV24-1,many,-,CATSDWNGGKVREQFF,TGTGCCACCAGTGATTGGAACGGCGGGAAAGTACGAGAGCAGTTCTTC
TRBJ1-5,TRBV2,once,-,CASRWGLTQPQHF,TGTGCCAGCAGGTGGGGTCTTACTCAGCCCCAGCATTTT
TRBJ2-7,TRBV29-1,-,-,CSVGQGSEQYF,TGCAGCGTTGGGCAGGGAAGCGAGCAGTACTTC
TRBJ1-1,TRBV20-1,-,TRBD1,CSGQGDTEAFF,TGCAGTGGACAGGGGGACACTGAAGCTTTCTTT
TRBJ2-2,TRBV6-5,-,TRBD2,CASSYRAGAGTGELFF,TGTGCCAGCAGTTATAGAGCGGGAGCTGGCACCGGGGAGCTGTTTTTT
TRBJ2-1,TRBV6-2/TRBV6-3,-,-,CASSKTSSGNEQFF,TGTGCCAGCAGTAAGACTTCAAGCGGGAATGAGCAGTTCTTC
TRBJ2-5,TRBV28,-,-,CASKGPRLVLYMVETQYF,TGTGCCAGCAAGGGCCCCCGACTAGTTCTGTATATGGTGGAGACCCAGTACTTC
TRBJ1-1,TRBV9,-,-,CASSVGDSGYTEAFF,TGTGCCAGCAGCGTGGGGGACTCTGGGTACACTGAAGCTTTCTTT
TRBJ1-1,TRBV6-1,-,-,CASSRGSTEAFF,TGTGCCAGCAGCCGAGGAAGCACTGAAGCTTTCTTT
TRBJ2-1,TRBV6-2/TRBV6-3,-,-,CASSQIENRNEQFF,TGTGCCAGCAGCCAAATAGAGAATCGGAATGAGCAGTTCTTC
TRBJ1-2,TRBV18,-,-,CASSPPSRGGLIYGYTF,TGTGCCAGCTCACCTCCTTCCAGGGGCGGCCTCATTTATGGCTACACCTTC
TRBJ2-5,TRBV7-2,-,TRBD1,CASSLTDRPQETQYF,TGTGCCAGCAGCTTAACGGACAGGCCCCAAGAGACCCAGTACTTC
TRBJ1-5,TRBV30,-,-,CACSTGSNQPQHF,TGTGCCTGTTCTACGGGTAGCAATCAGCCCCAGCATTTT
TRBJ2-1,TRBV10-1,-,-,CASSDGLSAGSYNEQFF,TGCGCCAGCAGTGATGGACTCTCCGCGGGCTCCTACAATGAGCAGTTCTTC
TRBJ1-1,TRBV11-1,-,-,CASSLAGNMNTEAFF,TGTGCCAGCAGCTTAGCCGGGAACATGAACACTGAAGCTTTCTTT
TRBJ2-7,TRBV16,-,-,CASSHLGHTKSTVYEQYF,TGTGCCAGCAGCCATCTCGGGCATACAAAATCCACCGTCTACGAGCAGTACTTC
TRBJ2-1,TRBV18,-,-,CASSLTTGTYNEQFF,TGTGCCAGCTCACTAACGACAGGCACCTACAATGAGCAGTTCTTC
TRBJ1-1,TRBV5-1,-,-,CASSPDPNTEAFF,TGCGCCAGCAGCCCAGACCCGAACACTGAAGCTTTCTTT
TRBJ2-1,TRBV7-8,-,TRBD1,CASSLLGSGGDNEQFF,TGTGCCAGCAGCTTACTAGGTTCAGGGGGAGACAATGAGCAGTTCTTC
TRBJ1-2,TRBV29-1,-,TRBD1,CSVSTGNYGYTF,TGCAGCGTATCGACAGGGAACTATGGCTACACCTTC
TRBJ1-1,TRBV7-9,once,-,CASSLVKLLNTEAFF,TGTGCCAGCAGCTTAGTGAAGTTATTAAACACTGAAGCTTTCTTT
TRBJ1-2,TRBV30,-,-,CAWGLGGVEWGYTF,TGTGCCTGGGGCCTCGGCGGGGTAGAATGGGGCTACACCTTC
TRBJ1-1,TRBV5-1,-,-,CASSPTGNTEAFF,TGCGCCAGCAGCCCGACAGGGAACACTGAAGCTTTCTTT
TRBJ1-1,TRBV21-1,-,-,CASSMTTQGKTEAFF,TGTGCCAGCAGCATGACGACCCAGGGGAAAACTGAAGCTTTCTTT